This is a list of T cell receptor beta chains from one sample in a study of cytomegalovirus exposure and HLA in healthy donors. Sequenced by immunoSEQ multiplex PCR; TCRdb stores in-frame clones only, minus some. In the table there are some 100,000 clones, about 74% of which are singletons. Sequencing used PBMCs. The receptors originated from a female donor in good health and CMV-seronegative. CDR3s include the opening cysteine and the closing phenylalanine or tryptophan. The D gene is left open where the match is weak. The listing skips clone size in some rows; elsewhere it reads once, few, many or a size class.

V gene: TRBV5-4; J gene: TRBJ1-1; D gene: .; clone size: .; CDR3 length: 16; CDR3 DNA: TGTGCCAGCAGCAGTCCCGGGACTCAATTGGGGACTGAAGCTTTCTTT; CDR3 protein: CASSSPGTQLGTEAFF
V gene: TRBV4-2; J gene: TRBJ2-1; D gene: TRBD2; clone size: .; CDR3 length: 15; CDR3 DNA: TGTGCCAGCAGCCAACCGGGCGGGGGCTACAATGAGCAGTTCTTC; CDR3 protein: CASSQPGGGYNEQFF
V gene: TRBV5-5; J gene: TRBJ1-2; D gene: .; clone size: .; CDR3 length: 14; CDR3 DNA: TGTGCCAGCAGCTTGTCGTACAGTGACTATGGCTACACCTTC; CDR3 protein: CASSLSYSDYGYTF
V gene: TRBV7-2; J gene: TRBJ2-1; D gene: TRBD2; clone size: .; CDR3 length: 16; CDR3 DNA: TGTGCCAGCAGCTTAGTGAAACTAGCGGGGGGCAATGAGCAGTTCTTC; CDR3 protein: CASSLVKLAGGNEQFF
V gene: TRBV6-5; J gene: TRBJ2-7; D gene: .; clone size: .; CDR3 length: 13; CDR3 DNA: TGTGCCAGCATTGGGCTAGCAAACCACGAGCAGTACTTC; CDR3 protein: CASIGLANHEQYF
V gene: TRBV2; J gene: TRBJ2-3; D gene: .; clone size: .; CDR3 length: 13; CDR3 DNA: TGTGCCGGTAGAGGCCCGGGGACAGATACGCAGTATTTT; CDR3 protein: CAGRGPGTDTQYF
V gene: TRBV7-9; J gene: TRBJ2-1; D gene: TRBD1; clone size: once; CDR3 length: 15; CDR3 DNA: TGTGCCAGCATCCCGGACAGGGGGCCTTACAATGAGCAGTTCTTC; CDR3 protein: CASIPDRGPYNEQFF
V gene: TRBV7-3; J gene: TRBJ2-5; D gene: .; clone size: .; CDR3 length: 13; CDR3 DNA: TGTGCCAGCAGCGCGGCACCAACGGAGACCCAGTACTTC; CDR3 protein: CASSAAPTETQYF
V gene: TRBV7-2; J gene: TRBJ2-3; D gene: .; clone size: .; CDR3 length: 15; CDR3 DNA: TGTGCCAGCAGCTTAGGAGGTACTAGCACAGATACGCAGTATTTT; CDR3 protein: CASSLGGTSTDTQYF
V gene: TRBV11-2; J gene: TRBJ1-2; D gene: .; clone size: .; CDR3 length: 17; CDR3 DNA: TGTGCCAGCAGCTTACTCGGTTCCGGGGGATCTGATCCGGCCTACACCTTC; CDR3 protein: CASSLLGSGGSDPAYTF
V gene: TRBV7-2; J gene: TRBJ1-2; D gene: TRBD1; clone size: .; CDR3 length: 14; CDR3 DNA: TGTGCCAGCAGCACGGACAGGGGTAACTATGGCTACACCTTC; CDR3 protein: CASSTDRGNYGYTF
V gene: TRBV7-6; J gene: TRBJ1-2; D gene: .; clone size: .; CDR3 length: 18; CDR3 DNA: TGTGCCAGCAGCCGGGGAACGGGCTATCCCTCTTCTAACGATGGCTACACCTTC; CDR3 protein: CASSRGTGYPSSNDGYTF
V gene: TRBV5-8; J gene: TRBJ2-3; D gene: .; clone size: .; CDR3 length: 14; CDR3 DNA: TGTGCCAGCAGCTTGAACAGGGTTGCAGATACGCAGTATTTT; CDR3 protein: CASSLNRVADTQYF
V gene: TRBV19; J gene: TRBJ1-3; D gene: .; clone size: once; CDR3 length: 15; CDR3 DNA: TGTGCCAGATGGACCGGGGGAATCTCTGGAAACACCATATATTTT; CDR3 protein: CARWTGGISGNTIYF
V gene: TRBV4-2; J gene: TRBJ2-5; D gene: TRBD2; clone size: .; CDR3 length: 17; CDR3 DNA: TGTGCCAGCAGCCAAGTATTTCTAGCGGGGGCTCGGGAGACCCAGTACTTC; CDR3 protein: CASSQVFLAGARETQYF
V gene: TRBV28; J gene: TRBJ1-1; D gene: TRBD1; clone size: .; CDR3 length: 14; CDR3 DNA: TGTGCCACCGGGGACAGAATTATGAACACTGAAGCTTTCTTT; CDR3 protein: CATGDRIMNTEAFF
V gene: TRBV7-6; J gene: TRBJ2-2; D gene: TRBD2; clone size: .; CDR3 length: 15; CDR3 DNA: TGTGCCAGCAGCCAGACTAGCGCCTGGGCCGGGGAGCTGTTTTTT; CDR3 protein: CASSQTSAWAGELFF
V gene: TRBV19; J gene: TRBJ1-5; D gene: TRBD1; clone size: .; CDR3 length: 16; CDR3 DNA: TGTGCCAGTTCCGGCCAGGGGGGCTCCCGGGGTCAGCCCCAGCATTTT; CDR3 protein: CASSGQGGSRGQPQHF
V gene: TRBV7-2; J gene: TRBJ2-3; D gene: TRBD2; clone size: .; CDR3 length: 15; CDR3 DNA: TGTGCCAGCAGCTTTTCTAGCGGGTACACAGATACGCAGTATTTT; CDR3 protein: CASSFSSGYTDTQYF
V gene: TRBV6-4; J gene: TRBJ2-6; D gene: .; clone size: many; CDR3 length: 16; CDR3 DNA: TGTGCCAGCAGTGACTCGAAGGGGTATGGGGCCAACGTCCTGACTTTC; CDR3 protein: CASSDSKGYGANVLTF
V gene: TRBV29-1; J gene: TRBJ2-5; D gene: TRBD1; clone size: .; CDR3 length: 15; CDR3 DNA: TGCAGCGTTGTACCGGGGACAGGGAGCGGAGAGACCCAGTACTTC; CDR3 protein: CSVVPGTGSGETQYF
V gene: TRBV6-1; J gene: TRBJ1-1; D gene: .; clone size: .; CDR3 length: 14; CDR3 DNA: TGTGCCAGCGATGTCGGGCAGGGGAACACTGAAGCTTTCTTT; CDR3 protein: CASDVGQGNTEAFF
V gene: TRBV6-6; J gene: TRBJ2-3; D gene: TRBD2; clone size: .; CDR3 length: 14; CDR3 DNA: TGTGCCAGCAACCTCCGGGGGGACCCAGATACGCAGTATTTT; CDR3 protein: CASNLRGDPDTQYF
V gene: TRBV27; J gene: TRBJ2-3; D gene: .; clone size: .; CDR3 length: 15; CDR3 DNA: TGTGCCAGCAGTGCCCTCGGACAGAACACAGATACGCAGTATTTT; CDR3 protein: CASSALGQNTDTQYF
V gene: TRBV16; J gene: TRBJ1-1; D gene: .; clone size: .; CDR3 length: 13; CDR3 DNA: TGTGCCAGCAGCCCGCCCCACGGCACTGAAGCTTTCTTT; CDR3 protein: CASSPPHGTEAFF
V gene: TRBV7-9; J gene: TRBJ1-1; D gene: .; clone size: .; CDR3 length: 14; CDR3 DNA: TGTGCCAGCAGCTTGTCACAGCTGAACACTGAAGCTTTCTTT; CDR3 protein: CASSLSQLNTEAFF
V gene: TRBV27; J gene: TRBJ2-7; D gene: TRBD2; clone size: few; CDR3 length: 14; CDR3 DNA: TGTGCCAGCAGTTCAGGCCGGGACTACTACGAGCAGTACTTC; CDR3 protein: CASSSGRDYYEQYF
V gene: TRBV29-1; J gene: TRBJ1-1; D gene: .; clone size: .; CDR3 length: 11; CDR3 DNA: TGCAGCGGCAGGGCGGACACTGAAGCTTTCTTT; CDR3 protein: CSGRADTEAFF
V gene: TRBV9; J gene: TRBJ1-4; D gene: .; clone size: .; CDR3 length: 13; CDR3 DNA: TGTGCCAGCAGCCCTCGGGAAGATGAAAAACTGTTTTTT; CDR3 protein: CASSPREDEKLFF
V gene: TRBV30; J gene: TRBJ1-1; D gene: TRBD1; clone size: .; CDR3 length: 14; CDR3 DNA: TGTGCCTGGAGGGGGACAGGGGTGGGCACTGAAGCTTTCTTT; CDR3 protein: CAWRGTGVGTEAFF
V gene: TRBV14; J gene: TRBJ1-2; D gene: .; clone size: .; CDR3 length: 16; CDR3 DNA: TGTGCCAGCAGCCTAGTGGGCGAGACAGCGATCTATGGCTACACCTTC; CDR3 protein: CASSLVGETAIYGYTF
V gene: TRBV7-9; J gene: TRBJ2-5; D gene: .; clone size: once; CDR3 length: 16; CDR3 DNA: TGTGCCAGCAGCTTTTTCCGGGGGAGGTCCCAAGAGACCCAGTACTTC; CDR3 protein: CASSFFRGRSQETQYF
V gene: TRBV6-4; J gene: TRBJ1-1; D gene: .; clone size: .; CDR3 length: 13; CDR3 DNA: TGTGCCAGCAGCCCCAGGGGAGTCACTGAAGCTTTCTTT; CDR3 protein: CASSPRGVTEAFF
V gene: TRBV4-2; J gene: TRBJ2-2; D gene: TRBD2; clone size: .; CDR3 length: 17; CDR3 DNA: TGTGCCAGCAGCCAAATGGATAGCGGGGGGAACACCGGGGAGCTGTTTTTT; CDR3 protein: CASSQMDSGGNTGELFF
V gene: TRBV10-3; J gene: TRBJ1-1; D gene: TRBD1; clone size: .; CDR3 length: 16; CDR3 DNA: TGTGCCATCAGTGACCAAGGACAGGGGCGGAACACTGAAGCTTTCTTT; CDR3 protein: CAISDQGQGRNTEAFF
V gene: TRBV7-8; J gene: TRBJ2-1; D gene: .; clone size: .; CDR3 length: 15; CDR3 DNA: TGTGCCAGCAGCCCGCAGAACACAGCCTACAATGAGCAGTTCTTC; CDR3 protein: CASSPQNTAYNEQFF
V gene: TRBV10-2; J gene: TRBJ2-3; D gene: .; clone size: few; CDR3 length: 13; CDR3 DNA: TGCGCCAGCAGTGGAGGGTTACTTGATACGCAGTATTTT; CDR3 protein: CASSGGLLDTQYF
V gene: TRBV5-6; J gene: TRBJ1-1; D gene: .; clone size: .; CDR3 length: 15; CDR3 DNA: TGTGCCAGCAGCTTATTCCAGGGGTATATAGGTGAAGCTTTCTTT; CDR3 protein: CASSLFQGYIGEAFF
V gene: TRBV2; J gene: TRBJ2-7; D gene: TRBD1; clone size: .; CDR3 length: 16; CDR3 DNA: TGTGCCAGCAGTGTGAAGCCCGGGACAGGAGATTACGAGCAGTACTTC; CDR3 protein: CASSVKPGTGDYEQYF
V gene: TRBV27; J gene: TRBJ2-7; D gene: .; clone size: .; CDR3 length: 14; CDR3 DNA: TGTGCCAGCAGGCCCCTTGGGGCCTCCTACGAGCAGTACTTC; CDR3 protein: CASRPLGASYEQYF
V gene: TRBV4-3; J gene: TRBJ2-7; D gene: .; clone size: .; CDR3 length: 15; CDR3 DNA: TGCGCCAGCAGCCAAGGAACAGGGAGCTCCTACGAGCAGTACTTC; CDR3 protein: CASSQGTGSSYEQYF
V gene: TRBV6-5; J gene: TRBJ2-2; D gene: TRBD1; clone size: .; CDR3 length: 13; CDR3 DNA: TGTGCCATCTCAGGGGGCGCGGATGGGGAGCTGTTTTTT; CDR3 protein: CAISGGADGELFF
V gene: TRBV4-2; J gene: TRBJ1-3; D gene: .; clone size: once; CDR3 length: 17; CDR3 DNA: TGTGCCAGCAGCCCCCAGATAGACAGCTACTCTGGAAACACCATATATTTT; CDR3 protein: CASSPQIDSYSGNTIYF
V gene: TRBV9; J gene: TRBJ2-1; D gene: .; clone size: few; CDR3 length: 15; CDR3 DNA: TGTGCCAGCAGCGTAGGAGGGACAATTGACAATGAGCAGTTCTTC; CDR3 protein: CASSVGGTIDNEQFF
V gene: TRBV5-4; J gene: TRBJ1-3; D gene: TRBD1; clone size: .; CDR3 length: 15; CDR3 DNA: TGTGCCAGCAGCCGACAGGGCACGGAGGGAAACACCATATATTTT; CDR3 protein: CASSRQGTEGNTIYF
V gene: TRBV5-1; J gene: TRBJ2-5; D gene: TRBD2; clone size: .; CDR3 length: 14; CDR3 DNA: TGCGCCAGCAGCGCGGGACTAGCGGAAGAGACCCAGTACTTC; CDR3 protein: CASSAGLAEETQYF
V gene: TRBV5-5; J gene: TRBJ2-1; D gene: TRBD1; clone size: .; CDR3 length: 12; CDR3 DNA: TGTGCCAGCAGCCGGGACAGGGATCGGGAGTTCTTC; CDR3 protein: CASSRDRDREFF
V gene: TRBV9; J gene: TRBJ1-4; D gene: TRBD1; clone size: .; CDR3 length: 13; CDR3 DNA: TGTGCCAGCAGCCGACAGGGGGATGAAAAACTGTTTTTT; CDR3 protein: CASSRQGDEKLFF
V gene: TRBV10-3; J gene: TRBJ1-1; D gene: TRBD1; clone size: .; CDR3 length: 14; CDR3 DNA: TGTGCCATCAGGACGGACAGGGAGAGCACTGAAGCTTTCTTT; CDR3 protein: CAIRTDRESTEAFF
V gene: TRBV7-9; J gene: TRBJ2-3; D gene: .; clone size: .; CDR3 length: 16; CDR3 DNA: TGTGCCAGCAGCCCCTCGGGGGGCGTAGTTACAGATACGCAGTATTTT; CDR3 protein: CASSPSGGVVTDTQYF
V gene: TRBV7-2; J gene: TRBJ1-1; D gene: .; clone size: .; CDR3 length: 14; CDR3 DNA: TGTGCCAGCAGCCCGGGAGGGGCCTTGAATGAAGCTTTCTTT; CDR3 protein: CASSPGGALNEAFF
V gene: TRBV19; J gene: TRBJ2-7; D gene: TRBD1; clone size: .; CDR3 length: 15; CDR3 DNA: TGTGCCAGTAGTATAGAAGGGGGCCTCTCCTACGAGCAGTACTTC; CDR3 protein: CASSIEGGLSYEQYF
V gene: TRBV6-6; J gene: TRBJ2-1; D gene: TRBD1; clone size: once; CDR3 length: 16; CDR3 DNA: TGTGCCAGCAGACAAGGGACAGGGTCCAGAAACAATGAGCAGTTCTTC; CDR3 protein: CASRQGTGSRNNEQFF